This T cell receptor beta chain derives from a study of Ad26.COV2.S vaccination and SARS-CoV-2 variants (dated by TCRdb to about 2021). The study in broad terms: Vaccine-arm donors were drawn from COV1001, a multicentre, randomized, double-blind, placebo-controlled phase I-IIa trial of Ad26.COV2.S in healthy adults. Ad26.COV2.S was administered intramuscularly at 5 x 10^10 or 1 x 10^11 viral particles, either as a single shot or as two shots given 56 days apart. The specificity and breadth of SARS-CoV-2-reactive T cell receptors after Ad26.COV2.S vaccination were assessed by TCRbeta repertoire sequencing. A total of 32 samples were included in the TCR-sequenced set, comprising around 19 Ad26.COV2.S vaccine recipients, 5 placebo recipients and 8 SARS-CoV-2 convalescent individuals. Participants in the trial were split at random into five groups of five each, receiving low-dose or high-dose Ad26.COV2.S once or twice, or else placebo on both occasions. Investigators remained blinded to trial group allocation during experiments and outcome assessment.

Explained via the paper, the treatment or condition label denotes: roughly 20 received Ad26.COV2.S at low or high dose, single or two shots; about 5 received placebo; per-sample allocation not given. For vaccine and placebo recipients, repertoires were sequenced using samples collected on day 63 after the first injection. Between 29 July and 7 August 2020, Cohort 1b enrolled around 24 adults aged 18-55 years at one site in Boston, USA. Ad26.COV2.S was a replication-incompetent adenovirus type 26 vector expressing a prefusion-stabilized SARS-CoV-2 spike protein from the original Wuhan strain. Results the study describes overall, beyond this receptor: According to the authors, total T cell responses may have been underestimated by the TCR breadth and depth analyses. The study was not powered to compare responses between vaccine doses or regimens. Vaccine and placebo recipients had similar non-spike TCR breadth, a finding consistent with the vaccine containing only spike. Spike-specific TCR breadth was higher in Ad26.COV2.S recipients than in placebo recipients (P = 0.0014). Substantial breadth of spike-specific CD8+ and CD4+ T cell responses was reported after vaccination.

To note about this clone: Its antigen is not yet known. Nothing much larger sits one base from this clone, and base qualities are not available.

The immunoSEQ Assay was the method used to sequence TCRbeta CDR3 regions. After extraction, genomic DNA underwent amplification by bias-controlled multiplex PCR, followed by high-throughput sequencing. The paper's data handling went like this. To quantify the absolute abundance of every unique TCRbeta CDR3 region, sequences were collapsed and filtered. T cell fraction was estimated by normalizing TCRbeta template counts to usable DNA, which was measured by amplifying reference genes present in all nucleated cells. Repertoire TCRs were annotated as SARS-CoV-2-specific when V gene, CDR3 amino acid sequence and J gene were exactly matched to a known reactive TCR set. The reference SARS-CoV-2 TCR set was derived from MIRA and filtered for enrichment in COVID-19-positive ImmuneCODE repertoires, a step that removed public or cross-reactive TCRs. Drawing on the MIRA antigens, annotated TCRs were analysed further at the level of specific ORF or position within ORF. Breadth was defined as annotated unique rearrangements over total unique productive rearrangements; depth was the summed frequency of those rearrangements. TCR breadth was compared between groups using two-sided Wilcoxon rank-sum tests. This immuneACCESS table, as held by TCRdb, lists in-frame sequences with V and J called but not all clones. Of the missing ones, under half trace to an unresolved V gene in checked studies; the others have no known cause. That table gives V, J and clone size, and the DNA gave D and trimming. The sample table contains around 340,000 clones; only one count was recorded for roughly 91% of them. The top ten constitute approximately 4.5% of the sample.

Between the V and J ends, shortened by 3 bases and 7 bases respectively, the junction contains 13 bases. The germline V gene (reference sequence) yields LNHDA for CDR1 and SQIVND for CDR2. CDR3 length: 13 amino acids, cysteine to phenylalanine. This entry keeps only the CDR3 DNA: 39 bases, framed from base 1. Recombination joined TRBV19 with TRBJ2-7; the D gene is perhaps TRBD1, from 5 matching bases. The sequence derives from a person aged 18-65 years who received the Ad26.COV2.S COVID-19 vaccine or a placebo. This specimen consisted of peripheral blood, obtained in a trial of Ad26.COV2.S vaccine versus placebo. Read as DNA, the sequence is TGTGCCAGTAGTATCGATGGGGCCGGGGAGCAGTACTTC. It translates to CASSIDGAGEQYF.